This TCR beta chain was recovered during a study of CD8 T cells in ankylosing spondylitis. MiXCR, applied by TCRdb to the 5' RACE reads, yields one record per CDR3 protein. This table holds 35,000 to 50,000 distinct CDR3 sequences, 9.5% to 11% found once. In its sample, this clonotype was seen a few times. As yet, its antigen is unknown. From germline, CDR1 is LGHDT and CDR2 YNNKEL (reference sequence). The germline V and J ends were trimmed by 7 bases and 7 bases, with 19 bases remaining between them. The CDR3 runs 14 residues. Findings and limits, study-wide: For ankylosing spondylitis blood, a TCR beta motif of about eight highly homologous variants appeared characteristic.

Material for sequencing was blood, either unsorted or a sorted T cell fraction (not recorded which). The chain has TRBV3-1 and TRBJ2-5; TRBD1 is a possible D gene (5 bases). The receptor comes from a male donor with ankylosing spondylitis or in good health (not recorded which). The CDR3 region is CASNPGSATGTQYF. CDR3 DNA: TGTGCCAGCAACCCCGGTTCCGCAACAGGGACCCAGTACTTC.